These 26 T cell receptor beta chains were sequenced from one sample in a study of cytomegalovirus exposure and HLA in healthy donors. Primers for the PCR totalled 60 Vbeta and 13 Jbeta. Clones were read by immunoSEQ multiplex PCR, and TCRdb kept only the in-frame ones, dropping some. The table includes some 190,000 clones, about 10% detected once. Sequencing was carried out using PBMCs. These receptors all stem from a woman under 40 in good health and CMV-seropositive.

This chain's CDR3 is CASSLQAQETQYF. The CDR3 coding sequence is TGTGCCAGCAGCCTCCAAGCCCAAGAGACCCAGTACTTC. This rearrangement joins TRBV7-9 to TRBJ2-5; D ambiguous. Germline V gene lookup returns CDR1 SEHNR and CDR2 FQNEAQ (reference sequence). The CDR3 has 13 residues. Deletions cut 5 bases from V and 1 base from J, with 8 bases between.

The V call is TRBV19, the J call TRBJ2-2; 9 nucleotides align to TRBD2. V shed 10 bases, J shed 7 bases, and the junction held 16 bases outside the gene matches. Germline V gives CDR1 LNHDA, CDR2 SQIVND (reference sequence). This CDR3 has 16 amino acids. Written as DNA, the CDR3 is TGTGCCACAGTAGGGCGGGCCCTAGCGGGACACGGGGAGCTGTTTTTT. Its protein is CATVGRALAGHGELFF. Variable domain in full (rest from reference TRBV19 and TRBJ2-2): DGGITQSPKYLFRKEGQNVTLSCEQNLNHDAMYWYRQDPGQGLRLIYYSQIVNDFQKGDIAEGYSVSREKKESFPLTVTSAQKNPTAFYLCATVGRALAGHGELFFGEGSRLTVL.

This clone was recorded a few times. This chain connects TRBV5-4 to TRBJ2-1, with 8 bases lining up with TRBD2. V dropped 4 bases and J dropped 3; count of bases not matched to a gene: 9. The CDR3 sequence is 16 residues long. From germline, CDR1 is SGHNT and CDR2 YYREEE (reference sequence). The CDR3 here is CASSLPLSGDYNEQFF. CDR3 DNA sequence: TGTGCCAGCAGCCTACCTCTTAGCGGGGACTACAATGAGCAGTTCTTC.

CDR3 sequence (DNA): TGTGCCAGCAGTGGGACTAGCGGGAGGGTAAACGAGCAGTACTTC. It encodes CASSGTSGRVNEQYF. This rearrangement joins TRBV2 to TRBJ2-7; TRBD2 matches 15 bases. The germline gives CDR1 SNHLY, CDR2 FYNNEI. This CDR3 region has 15 residues. J lost 5 bases, V lost 4 bases, and 3 bases had no gene match.

This clone was seen only a few times. V usage is TRBV14 and J usage is TRBJ2-4; D might be TRBD2 (6 bases). The CDR3 loop spans 15 amino acids. Looked up from germline, CDR1 is SGHDN and CDR2 is FVKESK. Trimming took off 2 bases at V and 1 base at J, with 9 bases between the two ends. CDR3 sequence reads: CASSQIGSAKNIQYF. CDR3 bases: TGTGCCAGCAGCCAAATCGGGAGTGCCAAAAACATTCAGTACTTC.

The chain uses TRBV5-1 and TRBJ2-3; 12 positions match TRBD2. Germline V lookup: CDR1 SGHRS, CDR2 YFSETQ. The CDR3 has 16 amino acids. Trimming cost V 4 bases and J 2 bases; bases outside gene matches: 5. The CDR3 protein is CASSPLAGGNTDTQYF. In DNA form, the CDR3 reads TGCGCCAGCAGCCCTCTAGCGGGAGGGAACACAGATACGCAGTATTTT.

The V gene is TRBV6-1, the J gene TRBJ2-5; possibly TRBD1 for D (5 bases). The germline V gene encodes CDR1 MNHNS and CDR2 SASEGT. This CDR3 is 13 amino acids long. Trimming took off 2 bases at V and 7 bases at J, with 11 bases between the two ends. CDR3 in DNA: TGTGCCAGCAGTGAACAGTCTAGGGGGACCCAGTACTTC. As protein: CASSEQSRGTQYF.

V gene TRBV29-1 combines with J gene TRBJ2-2, with 8 positions matching TRBD2. V shed 8 bases and J 2 bases; nucleotides not matched to a gene: 7. The CDR3 is 14 amino acids. Per the germline V gene, CDR1 is SQVTM and CDR2 is ANQGSEA. The CDR3 sequence: CSHSGRTNTGELFF. The CDR3 DNA reads as TGCAGCCACAGCGGGAGAACCAACACCGGGGAGCTGTTTTTT.

This clone was counted only a few times. The chain is built from TRBV6-5 and TRBJ1-6; a possible D gene is TRBD1 (6 bases). There are 15 residues in the CDR3. Trimming cost V 0 bases and J 6 bases, with 9 bases left between them. CDR1 and CDR2 from the germline V gene are MNHEY and SVGAGI. The CDR3 DNA sequence: TGTGCCAGCAGTTACTCGCGCAGGGGTAATTCACCCCTCCACTTT. It encodes CASSYSRRGNSPLHF.

This rearrangement joins TRBV6-1 to TRBJ1-2; no definite D call. V was cut by 3 bases and J by 4 bases, with 15 bases left in between. From germline, CDR1 is MNHNS and CDR2 SASEGT. This CDR3 comprises 15 residues. The CDR3 sequence: CASSDTSLVVYGYTF. For the CDR3, the DNA is TGTGCCAGCAGTGACACTTCCCTAGTAGTCTATGGCTACACCTTC.

This clone has a handful of counts. This chain links TRBV14 with TRBJ1-2; 9 bases are a match to TRBD1. The V and J ends lost 8 bases and 1 base, in that order; junction bases with no gene match: 8. CDR1 and CDR2 (germline): SGHDN, FVKESK. The CDR3 is made up of 15 amino acids. The CDR3 protein is CASSRGTGNNYGYTF. The CDR3 region has the DNA TGTGCCAGCTCAAGAGGGACAGGGAATAACTATGGCTACACCTTC.

This clone came up a few times. The chain carries TRBV7-6 and TRBJ1-1, with D perhaps TRBD1 (5 bases). CDR3 length equals 15 residues. Germline CDR1 reads SGHVS; CDR2 reads FNYEAQ. The ends were cut back, 5 bases at V and 11 bases at J, with 24 bases in the middle. DNA of the CDR3: TGTGCCAGCAGCCCCACGGGGAGGGGTTTTCGAGGGGCTTTCTTT. Translating it yields CASSPTGRGFRGAFF.

The chain has TRBV21-1 and TRBJ2-1; TRBD2 reflects the table's D call only, with no check against the DNA. TRBV21-1 is assigned pseudogene status. The CDR3 is 17 amino acids. The CDR3 region is CASSKAPPMSSYNEQFF. CDR3 DNA sequence: TGTGCCAGCAGCAAAGCCCCCCCCATGAGCTCCTACAATGAGCAGTTCTTC.

This clone was seen more than once but under ten times. The rearrangement uses TRBV5-6 and TRBJ2-7; D ambiguous. This CDR3 contains 12 residues. Deletions cut 1 base from V and 5 bases from J, with 7 bases between. CDR1 is SGHDT and CDR2 is YYEEEE in the germline V gene. This CDR3 is CASSLIGNEQYF. The DNA of the CDR3 is TGTGCCAGCAGCTTGATTGGCAACGAGCAGTACTTC. Full variable domain (rest looked up from reference TRBV5-6 and TRBJ2-7): DAGVTQSPTHLIKTRGQQVTLRCSPKSGHDTVSWYQQALGQGPQFIFQYYEEEERQRGNFPDRFSGHQFPNYSSELNVNALLLGDSALYLCASSLIGNEQYFGPGTRLTVT.

This clone showed up just a few times. The rearrangement links TRBV11-2 to TRBJ2-7; 8 bases agree with TRBD2. The CDR3 runs to 17 residues. Germline-derived CDR1 and CDR2 are SGHAT and FQNNGV. The V gene end was trimmed by 2 bases and the J gene end by 2 bases; junction bases not matched to a gene: 11. The CDR3 DNA reads as TGTGCCAGCAGCTTAAATGTGGCTAGCGGGCTGACCTACGAGCAGTACTTC. Residues: CASSLNVASGLTYEQYF. Based on the CDR3 plus reference TRBV11-2 and TRBJ2-7, the full variable domain is EAGVAQSPRYKIIEKRQSVAFWCNPISGHATLYWYQQILGQGPKLLIQFQNNGVVDDSQLPKDRFSAERLKGVDSTLKIQPAKLEDSAVYLCASSLNVASGLTYEQYFGPGTRLTVT.

There are a few counts of this clone. V gene TRBV11-2 combines with J gene TRBJ2-5, with D hard to call. Germline V lookup: CDR1 SGHAT, CDR2 FQNNGV. This CDR3 spans 16 amino acids. V was pared by 4 bases and J by 4 bases, with 19 bases between. As DNA, the CDR3 is TGTGCCAGCAGCTACACATACTCCGGTGGGCGAGAGACCCAGTACTTC. It yields the protein CASSYTYSGGRETQYF.

This clone was detected a few times. J is TRBJ1-2 and V is TRBV6-5, with D possibly being TRBD1 (5 bases). Germline lookup yields CDR1 MNHEY and CDR2 SVGAGI. The ends were cut back, 5 bases at V and 4 bases at J, with 17 bases in the middle. The CDR3 is 15 residues long. CDR3 protein: CASSRTRDSSYGYTF. Here the CDR3 DNA reads TGTGCCAGCAGTAGAACCAGGGATTCGAGCTATGGCTACACCTTC.

This clone was seen a few times. This chain joins TRBV18 and TRBJ1-1; D perhaps matches TRBD1 (5 bases). Germline loops: CDR1 KGHSH, CDR2 LQKENI. Deletions cut 3 bases from V and 8 bases from J, with 13 bases between. The CDR3 is made up of 13 amino acids. CDR3 sequence reads: CASSPEGRAEAFF. The CDR3 nucleotides are TGTGCCAGCTCACCGGAGGGGCGAGCGGAAGCTTTCTTT. The full variable domain, completed using reference TRBV18 and TRBJ1-1, is NAGVMQNPRHLVRRRGQEARLRCSPMKGHSHVYWYRQLPEEGLKFMVYLQKENIIDESGMPKERFSAEFPKEGPSILRIQQVVRGDSAAYFCASSPEGRAEAFFGQGTRLTVV.

This clone turned up a few times. This chain joins TRBV2 and TRBJ1-3; D is ambiguous. Looked up from germline, CDR1 is SNHLY and CDR2 is FYNNEI. The CDR3 totals 13 residues. The germline V and J ends were trimmed by 9 bases and 0 bases, with 9 bases remaining between them. CDR3 coding DNA: TGTGCCAGTAGTCAAATCTCTGGAAACACCATATATTTT. Residues: CASSQISGNTIYF. The full variable domain, its missing parts supplied by reference TRBV2 and TRBJ1-3, is EPEVTQTPSHQVTQMGQEVILRCVPISNHLYFYWYRQILGQKVEFLVSFYNNEISEKSEIFDDQFSVERPDGSNFTLKIRSTKLEDSAMYFCASSQISGNTIYFGEGSWLTVV.

This chain uses TRBV6-5 with TRBJ1-1, with a possible D match to TRBD1 (5 bases). From germline, CDR1 is MNHEY and CDR2 SVGAGI. The CDR3 consists of 15 residues. Trimming shortened V by 0 bases and J by 0 bases, and 8 bases separated the two germline ends. CDR3 residues: CASSYSTAVNTEAFF. CDR3 coding DNA: TGTGCCAGCAGTTACTCGACAGCCGTGAACACTGAAGCTTTCTTT.

The rearrangement uses TRBV6-5 and TRBJ1-1, with D unresolved. CDR1 and CDR2 from the germline V gene are MNHEY and SVGAGI. The CDR3 loop spans 13 amino acids. Trimming pared 2 bases from V and 4 bases from J, leaving 8 bases between. This chain's CDR3 is CASSYLEGTEAFF. The CDR3 nucleotides read TGTGCCAGCAGTTACCTTGAGGGCACTGAAGCTTTCTTT.

This clone was detected only a few times. V usage is TRBV4-2 and J usage is TRBJ2-2; 12 positions match TRBD2. Germline V gives CDR1 LGHNA, CDR2 YNFKEQ. The CDR3 extends over 17 amino acids. Trimming at V came to 4 bases and at J to 7 bases, leaving 10 bases not matched to a gene. CDR3 loop: CASSLRLAGEVNGELFF. As DNA, the CDR3 is TGTGCCAGCAGCCTCCGACTAGCGGGAGAGGTAAACGGGGAGCTGTTTTTT.

Written as DNA, the CDR3 is TGTGCCAGCAGTGAAATCGGCGGGTCCTATGGCTACACCTTC. Its protein is CASSEIGGSYGYTF. The chain carries TRBV6-1 and TRBJ1-2; no clear D gene. V was clipped by 2 bases and J by 4 bases, with 11 bases between them. The germline gives CDR1 MNHNS, CDR2 SASEGT. The CDR3 length is 14 residues.

This clone has only a few counts. The V and J genes are TRBV14 and TRBJ2-7; 9 bases align to TRBD1. The CDR3 totals 16 residues. Germline assignment: CDR1 SGHDN and CDR2 FVKESK. Unmatched junction bases numbered 10, after V lost 5 bases and J lost 2 bases. The DNA for the CDR3 is TGTGCCAGCAGCGCCAACTCCGGGACAGGGACCTACGAGCAGTACTTC. Protein sequence: CASSANSGTGTYEQYF.

This clone has a handful of counts. The chain links TRBV5-1 to TRBJ2-2, with a weak D call TRBD2 (5 bases). The CDR3 totals 14 residues. CDR1 is SGHRS and CDR2 is YFSETQ in the germline V gene. V was shortened by 0 bases and J by 5 bases, with 8 bases between the two germline ends. CDR3 in DNA: TGCGCCAGCAGCTTGGTAGCGCAAACCGGGGAGCTGTTTTTT. As protein: CASSLVAQTGELFF.

In its sample, this clone was seen a few times. This chain joins TRBV5-4 and TRBJ2-2, with 15 positions matching TRBD2. Trimming cost V 3 bases and J 4 bases; bases outside gene matches: 10. Looked up from germline, CDR1 is SGHNT and CDR2 is YYREEE (reference sequence). CDR3 size: 19 residues. CDR3 nucleotides: TGTGCCAGCAGCTCTAATGAGGGACTAGCGGGAGGATTCACCGGGGAGCTGTTTTTT. Its translation is CASSSNEGLAGGFTGELFF. Together with reference TRBV5-4 and TRBJ2-2, the CDR3 gives the full variable domain: ETGVTQSPTHLIKTRGQQVTLRCSSQSGHNTVSWYQQALGQGPQFIFQYYREEENGRGNFPPRFSGLQFPNYSSELNVNALELDDSALYLCASSSNEGLAGGFTGELFFGEGSRLTVL.